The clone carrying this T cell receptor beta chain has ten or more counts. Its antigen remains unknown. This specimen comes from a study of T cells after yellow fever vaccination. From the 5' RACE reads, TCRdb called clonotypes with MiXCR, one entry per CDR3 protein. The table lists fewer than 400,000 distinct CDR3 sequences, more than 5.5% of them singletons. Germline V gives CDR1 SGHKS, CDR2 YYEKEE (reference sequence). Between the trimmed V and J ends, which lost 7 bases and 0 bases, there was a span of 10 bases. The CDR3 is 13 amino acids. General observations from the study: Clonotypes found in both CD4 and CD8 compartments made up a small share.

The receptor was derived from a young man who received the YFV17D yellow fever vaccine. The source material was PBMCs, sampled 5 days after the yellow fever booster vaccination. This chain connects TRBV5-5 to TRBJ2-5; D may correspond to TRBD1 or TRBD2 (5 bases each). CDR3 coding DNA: TGTGCCAGCCGGGACCCGTACCAAGAGACCCAGTACTTC. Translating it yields CASRDPYQETQYF.